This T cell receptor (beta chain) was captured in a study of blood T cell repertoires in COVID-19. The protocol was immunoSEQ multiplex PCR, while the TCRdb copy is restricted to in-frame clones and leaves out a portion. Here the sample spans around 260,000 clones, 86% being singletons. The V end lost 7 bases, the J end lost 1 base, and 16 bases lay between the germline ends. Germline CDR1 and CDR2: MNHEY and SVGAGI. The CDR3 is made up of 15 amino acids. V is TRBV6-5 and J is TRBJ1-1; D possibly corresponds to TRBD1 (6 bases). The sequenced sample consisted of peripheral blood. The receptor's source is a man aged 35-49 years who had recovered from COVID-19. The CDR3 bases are TGTGCCAGCACCCCAAGGGGGGGGCGGAACACTGAAGCTTTCTTT. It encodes CASTPRGGRNTEAFF.